This TCR beta chain was obtained from a study of blood T cell repertoires in COVID-19 (dated by TCRdb to about 2020). Describing the broader study: Samples from collaborators originated in the United States, Italy and Spain and spanned both the acute and convalescent phases of COVID-19. The samples were drawn from the first 160 participants of the ongoing ImmuneRACE study and from 1,254 subjects provided by 6 global collaborators. The repertoires were made available in a free public database intended to serve as a resource for research on the immune response to SARS-CoV-2. Nearly every sample came with metadata listing a de-identified subject ID, COVID-19 status, age in years and sex. Where available, HLA class I and class II types were taken from metadata supplied by the sample provider and were not determined by assay-based typing. The material from the prospective study consisted of cDNA or gDNA derived from T cells, B-cell-depleted T cells, or PBMCs. Subjects who had been exposed to COVID-19, were actively infected with it, or had recovered from it provided the deeply sampled blood TCRbeta repertoires that made up the dataset.

Taken from cysteine to phenylalanine, the CDR3 has 12 residues. The DNA shown is the 36-base CDR3, in frame from base 1. The trim is 6 bases for V and 10 bases for J, with a gap of 10 bases between the germline ends. Per the germline V gene (reference sequence), LNHDA is the CDR1 and SQIVND is the CDR2. The collaborating institutions used their own protocols to collect whole blood in K2EDTA tubes. Collaborator samples were shipped for TCRbeta analysis as frozen whole blood, isolated PBMCs, or DNA extracted from either sample type. TCRbeta CDR3 regions were amplified from genomic DNA using the immunoSEQ Assay, a bias-controlled multiplex PCR. The source study handled its data this way. The number of nucleated cells in each sample was estimated from the amplification of reference gene primers within the assay. Sequence reads were collapsed and filtered to measure the absolute abundance of every unique TCRbeta CDR3 rearrangement. For each sample, productive Simpson clonality was calculated by taking the square root of Simpson's diversity index across productive rearrangements. TCRdb holds this immuneACCESS table with in-frame rearrangements only. Some clones are missing; in checked studies, unresolved V genes explain under half, and the rest has no known cause. V, J and clone size are taken as reported in that table, and D and trimming were inferred from the DNA itself. The sample table holds some 150,000 clones, of which about four fifths were seen once. The leading ten clones occupy 8.4% of the sample.

Summary of the overall study and its limitations: How much clinical and demographic metadata was included differed by source and by participant, and the metadata was provided uncurated.

As for this clone: Its antigen has not been determined. No base-level quality is on record; no much larger clone is a single base apart.

The sequence joins TRBV19 to TRBJ1-6, with the D gene uncertain. The sequence was obtained from a woman aged 60-75 years with active or convalescent COVID-19. Sample: peripheral blood. In nucleotide form, the sequence is TGTGCCAGTAGCCTCATCGGGTCACCCCTCCACTTT. Translated, this gives CASSLIGSPLHF.